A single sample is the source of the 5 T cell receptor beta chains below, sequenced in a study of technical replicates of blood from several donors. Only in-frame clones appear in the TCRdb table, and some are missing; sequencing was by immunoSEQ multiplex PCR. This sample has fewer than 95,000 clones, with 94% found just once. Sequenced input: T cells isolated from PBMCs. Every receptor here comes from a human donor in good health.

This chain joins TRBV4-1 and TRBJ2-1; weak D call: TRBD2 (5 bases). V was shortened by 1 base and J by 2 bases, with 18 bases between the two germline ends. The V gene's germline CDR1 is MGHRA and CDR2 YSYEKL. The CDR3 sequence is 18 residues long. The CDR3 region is CASSQGPVVRVTYNEQFF. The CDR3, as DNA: TGCGCCAGCAGCCAAGGTCCAGTGGTGCGGGTGACCTACAATGAGCAGTTCTTC.

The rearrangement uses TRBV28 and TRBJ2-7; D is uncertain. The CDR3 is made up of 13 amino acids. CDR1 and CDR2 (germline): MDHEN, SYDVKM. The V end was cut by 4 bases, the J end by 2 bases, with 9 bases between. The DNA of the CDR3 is TGTGCCAGCAGTTCCCCGTCTGCCTACGAGCAGTACTTC. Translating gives CASSSPSAYEQYF.

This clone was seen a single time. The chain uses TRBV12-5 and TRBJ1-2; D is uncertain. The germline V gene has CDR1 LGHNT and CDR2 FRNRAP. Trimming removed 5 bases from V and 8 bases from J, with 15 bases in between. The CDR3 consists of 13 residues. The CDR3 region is CASGTSLTRGYTF. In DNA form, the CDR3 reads TGTGCTAGTGGTACCTCGCTGACAAGAGGCTACACCTTC.

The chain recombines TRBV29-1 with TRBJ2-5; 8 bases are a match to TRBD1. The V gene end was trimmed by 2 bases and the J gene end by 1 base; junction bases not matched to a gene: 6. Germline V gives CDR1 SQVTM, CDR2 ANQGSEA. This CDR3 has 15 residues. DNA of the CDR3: TGCAGCGTTGAACGGACAGGGTTAGGCCAAGAGACCCAGTACTTC. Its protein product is CSVERTGLGQETQYF.

For the CDR3, the DNA is TGTGCCAGCAGCTTAGATCAGTACATGAACACTGAAGCTTTCTTT. It translates to CASSLDQYMNTEAFF. The chain uses TRBV11-2 and TRBJ1-1; D not resolved. The CDR3 totals 15 residues. Per germline, CDR1 SGHAT and CDR2 FQNNGV. Trimming stripped 0 bases from V and 0 bases from J, with 8 bases between.